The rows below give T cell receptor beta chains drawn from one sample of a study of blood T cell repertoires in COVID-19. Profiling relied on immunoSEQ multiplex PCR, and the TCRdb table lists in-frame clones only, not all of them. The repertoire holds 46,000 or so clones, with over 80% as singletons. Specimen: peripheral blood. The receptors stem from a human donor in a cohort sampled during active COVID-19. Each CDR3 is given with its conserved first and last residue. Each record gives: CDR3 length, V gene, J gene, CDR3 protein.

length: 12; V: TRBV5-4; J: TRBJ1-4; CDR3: CASSLDYEKLFF
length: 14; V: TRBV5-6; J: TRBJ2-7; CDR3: CASSTSGTSYEQYF
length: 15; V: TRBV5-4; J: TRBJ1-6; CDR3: CASSLGRDYNSPLHF
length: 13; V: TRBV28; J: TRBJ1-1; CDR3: CASSWAMNTEAFF
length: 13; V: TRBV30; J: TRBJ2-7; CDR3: CAQSRDSSYEQYF
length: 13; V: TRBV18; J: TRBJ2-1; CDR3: CASSPIGTNEQFF
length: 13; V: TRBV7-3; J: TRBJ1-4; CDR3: CARPGRGHEKLFF
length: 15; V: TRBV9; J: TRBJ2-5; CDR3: CASSVDGGRVETQYF
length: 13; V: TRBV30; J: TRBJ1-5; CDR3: CAWSDRVNQPQHF
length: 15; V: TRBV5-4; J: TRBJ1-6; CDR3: CASSLDRGSNSPLHF
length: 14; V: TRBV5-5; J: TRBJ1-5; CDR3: CASSYRDIQQPQHF
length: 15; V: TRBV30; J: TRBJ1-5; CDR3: CAWSTGVVSNQPQHF
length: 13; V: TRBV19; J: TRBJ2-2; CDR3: CASSGTNTGELFF
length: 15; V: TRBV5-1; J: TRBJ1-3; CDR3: CASSLSGSSGNTIYF
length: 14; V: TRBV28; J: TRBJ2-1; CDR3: CASRETGTPNEQFF
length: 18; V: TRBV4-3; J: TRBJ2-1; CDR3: CASSQALAGESSYNEQFF
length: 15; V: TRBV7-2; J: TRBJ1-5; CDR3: CASSSDRGDNQPQHF
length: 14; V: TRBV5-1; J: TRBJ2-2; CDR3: CASSTGGATGELFF
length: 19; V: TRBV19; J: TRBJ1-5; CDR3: CASSIDPDRGSLKNQPQHF
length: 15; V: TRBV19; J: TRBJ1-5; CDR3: CASSWKGASNQPQHF
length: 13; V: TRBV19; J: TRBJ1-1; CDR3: CASSLGQGTEAFF
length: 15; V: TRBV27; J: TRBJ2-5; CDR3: CASSPWTGGGETQYF
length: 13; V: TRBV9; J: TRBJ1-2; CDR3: CASSADPLTGYTF
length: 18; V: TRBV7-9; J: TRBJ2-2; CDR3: CASSFGIKRGSGTGELFF
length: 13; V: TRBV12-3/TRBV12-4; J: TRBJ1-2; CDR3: CASKIGDAGGYTF
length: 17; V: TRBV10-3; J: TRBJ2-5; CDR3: CAISESSPGQGQETQYF
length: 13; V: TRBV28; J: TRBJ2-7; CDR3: CASSLGLAGEQYF
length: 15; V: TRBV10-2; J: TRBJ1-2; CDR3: CASRGTGSKVTGYTF
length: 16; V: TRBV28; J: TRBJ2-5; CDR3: CARMTGAHPEGETQYF
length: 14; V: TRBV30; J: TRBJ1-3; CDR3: CASNWAGSGNTIYF
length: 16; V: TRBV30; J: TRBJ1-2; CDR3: CAWRAWGGDADDGYTF
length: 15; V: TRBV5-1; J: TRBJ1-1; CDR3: CASSLGHTMDTEAFF
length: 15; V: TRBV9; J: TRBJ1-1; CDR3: CASSTPTGEGTEAFF
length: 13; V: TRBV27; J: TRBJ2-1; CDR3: CASSWQGKDEQFF
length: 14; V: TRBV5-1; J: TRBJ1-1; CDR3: CASSLGRTYDEAFF
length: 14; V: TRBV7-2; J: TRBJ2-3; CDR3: CASSSHDEADTQYF
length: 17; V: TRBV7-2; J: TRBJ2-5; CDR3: CASSLQSRDLGSMAQYF
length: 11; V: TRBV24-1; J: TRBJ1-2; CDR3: CATSDGYGYTF
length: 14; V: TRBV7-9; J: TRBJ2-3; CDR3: CASSLGGRVGTQYF
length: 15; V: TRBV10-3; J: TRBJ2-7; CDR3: CATEDTGPGHYEQYF
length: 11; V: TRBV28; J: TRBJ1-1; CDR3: CASSLLRGAFF
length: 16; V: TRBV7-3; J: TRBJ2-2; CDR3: CASSPSGGPNTGELFF
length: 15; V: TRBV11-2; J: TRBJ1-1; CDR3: CASSFPGHLNTEAFF
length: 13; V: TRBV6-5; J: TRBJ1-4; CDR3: CASSQSGSEKLFF
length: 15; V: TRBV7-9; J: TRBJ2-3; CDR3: CASSLTNGGTDTQYF
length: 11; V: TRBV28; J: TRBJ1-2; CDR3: CASTFNYGYTF
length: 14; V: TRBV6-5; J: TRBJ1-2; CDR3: CASSYLGGAHGYTF
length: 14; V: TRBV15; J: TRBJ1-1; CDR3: CATSRARGFAEAFF
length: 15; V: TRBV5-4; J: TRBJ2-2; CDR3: CASSLAGANTGELFF
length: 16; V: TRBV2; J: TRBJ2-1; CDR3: CASKVGTSRSYNEQFF
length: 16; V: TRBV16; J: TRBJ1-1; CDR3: CASSQTPTGKDTEAFF
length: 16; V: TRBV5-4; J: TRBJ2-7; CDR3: CASSPKGLAGAYEQYF
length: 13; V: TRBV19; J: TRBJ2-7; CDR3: CASSGGGFYEQYF